The 28 T cell receptor beta chains below were found in one sample sequenced in a study of cytotoxic CD8 clonotypes in ibrutinib-treated CLL. The data were produced by immunoSEQ multiplex PCR, yet TCRdb's version contains in-frame clones alone and is incomplete. The profile shows about 22,000 clones, roughly 80% of them singletons. This sample comprised PBMCs, obtained before ibrutinib treatment. The receptors come from a human donor with chronic lymphocytic leukemia.

This chain links TRBV19 with TRBJ1-5; no clear D gene. The CDR3 consists of 14 residues. The germline V gene has CDR1 LNHDA and CDR2 SQIVND (reference sequence). Trimming removed 6 bases from V and 6 bases from J, with 15 bases in between. CDR3 DNA: TGTGCCAGTAGGCAGACGGGTGGTACTCAGCCCCAGCATTTT. This sequence encodes CASRQTGGTQPQHF.

This chain connects TRBV6-5 to TRBJ2-7, with 10 bases matching TRBD2. The CDR3 has 15 amino acids. Germline CDR1 MNHEY, CDR2 SVGAGI. J lost 2 bases, V lost 3 bases, and 4 bases had no gene match. The CDR3 DNA sequence: TGTGCCAGCAGTTATTCACTAGCGGGGACCTACGAGCAGTACTTC. Its translation: CASSYSLAGTYEQYF.

This chain uses TRBV4-1 with TRBJ1-5; D unresolved. Germline V lookup: CDR1 MGHRA, CDR2 YSYEKL. CDR3 length equals 14 residues. The V gene lost 6 bases and the J gene lost 0 bases, with 9 bases spanning the gap. Here the CDR3 reads CASRERYSNQPQHF. The DNA of the CDR3 is TGCGCCAGCAGGGAACGATATAGCAATCAGCCCCAGCATTTT.

The chain is built from TRBV18 and TRBJ1-2; 8 nucleotides agree with TRBD1. Germline trimming cut 3 bases from V and 3 bases from J; bases unmatched to any gene: 9. Germline values: CDR1 KGHSH, CDR2 LQKENI. CDR3 size: 16 residues. The CDR3 protein is CASSPTDRAEDYGYTF. DNA of the CDR3: TGTGCCAGCTCACCGACGGACAGGGCGGAGGACTATGGCTACACCTTC.

The V call is TRBV5-6, the J call TRBJ2-3; 12 nucleotides line up with TRBD2. Germline lookup yields CDR1 SGHDT and CDR2 YYEEEE. J was trimmed by 5 bases and V by 3 bases; bases with no gene match: 10. CDR3 size: 17 residues. The CDR3 region is CASSSPRGLAGRDTQYF. CDR3 coding DNA: TGTGCCAGCAGCTCCCCCCGGGGACTAGCGGGCAGAGATACGCAGTATTTT.

V usage is TRBV6-5 and J usage is TRBJ1-1; no firm D call. The length of the CDR3 is 14 residues. V was pared by 2 bases and J by 7 bases, with 14 bases between. CDR1 is MNHEY and CDR2 is SVGAGI in the germline V gene. CDR3 amino acids: CASSYGRRTSEAFF. The CDR3 DNA reads as TGTGCCAGCAGTTACGGGCGCAGGACGAGTGAAGCTTTCTTT.

This clone was seen only a few times. This chain connects TRBV18 to TRBJ1-4; TRBD1 matches at 10 bases. This CDR3 has 13 residues. CDR1 and CDR2 from the germline V gene are KGHSH and LQKENI. The J segment lost 7 bases and the V segment lost 6 bases, leaving 2 bases of the junction unmatched. CDR3 DNA sequence: TGTGCCAGCTCGGGACAGGGGCCTGAAAAACTGTTTTTT. This sequence encodes CASSGQGPEKLFF.

The V gene is TRBV9, the J gene TRBJ2-7, with D maybe TRBD1 (6 bases). CDR1 and CDR2 from the germline V gene are SGDLS and YYNGEE. V was cut by 0 bases and J by 3 bases, with 13 bases left in between. This CDR3 comprises 15 residues. The DNA of the CDR3 is TGTGCCAGCAGCGTAGGGCAGGGGACGAACTACGAGCAGTACTTC. It yields the protein CASSVGQGTNYEQYF.

The count of this clone is one. The chain combines TRBV6-6 with TRBJ1-6; TRBD1 matches at 7 bases. This CDR3 region has 14 residues. V was pared by 5 bases and J by 7 bases, with 5 bases of the junction left unmatched. Germline assignment: CDR1 MNHNY and CDR2 SVGAGI (reference sequence). The CDR3 DNA reads as TGTGCCAGCAGTCGGGGACAGCCGAATTCACCCCTCCACTTT. This translates into CASSRGQPNSPLHF.

CDR3 coding DNA: TGCGCCAGCAGCCATCAGGCAGGGCTGAACACTGAAGCTTTCTTT. This gives the protein CASSHQAGLNTEAFF. This rearrangement joins TRBV4-3 to TRBJ1-1, with D tentatively TRBD1 (5 bases). CDR1 and CDR2 (germline): LGHNA, YSLEER. The CDR3 consists of 15 residues. Trimming left V 3 bases short and J 0 bases short, with 11 bases between.

The chain combines TRBV12-5 with TRBJ2-6; possibly TRBD1 for D (5 bases). V was cut by 5 bases and J by 5 bases, with 22 bases left in between. Per the germline V gene, CDR1 is LGHNT and CDR2 is FRNRAP. CDR3 length equals 18 residues. CDR3 region: CASGTPCAGQSRANVLTF. The CDR3 DNA reads as TGTGCTAGTGGTACGCCCTGTGCAGGACAAAGTCGGGCCAACGTCCTGACTTTC.

Here the CDR3 DNA reads TGTGCCAGTACCTCGGGCCTAAACATTCAGTACTTC. Amino acid sequence: CASTSGLNIQYF. The V gene is TRBV19, the J gene TRBJ2-4; unclear D gene. Germline V gene sequence: CDR1 LNHDA, CDR2 SQIVND (reference sequence). CDR3 length equals 12 residues. The germline V and J ends were trimmed by 7 bases and 6 bases, with 10 bases remaining between them.

The chain carries TRBV7-9 and TRBJ2-7; a weak D match, TRBD1 (6 bases). The CDR3 consists of 13 residues. Looked up from germline, CDR1 is SEHNR and CDR2 is FQNEAQ (reference sequence). The V gene lost 1 base and the J gene lost 7 bases, with 11 bases spanning the gap. CDR3 sequence: CASSLVPGQEQYF. Written as DNA, the CDR3 is TGTGCCAGCAGCTTAGTACCGGGACAAGAGCAGTACTTC.

In its sample, this clone was seen a few times. This chain connects TRBV27 to TRBJ2-7; TRBD1 matches 7 bases. Germline lookup yields CDR1 MNHEY and CDR2 SMNVEV (reference sequence). The V segment lost 5 bases and the J segment 6 bases; nucleotides outside the gene matches: 4. This CDR3 has 12 residues. The CDR3 loop reads CASSPHRGEQYF. In DNA form, the CDR3 reads TGTGCCAGCAGTCCCCACAGGGGCGAGCAGTACTTC.

The rearrangement uses TRBV18 and TRBJ1-1; TRBD1 aligns across 10 bases. This CDR3 comprises 17 residues. Germline loops: CDR1 KGHSH, CDR2 LQKENI. Trimming at V came to 5 bases and at J to 4 bases, leaving 13 bases not matched to a gene. CDR3 sequence: CASSNRQGAEAGTEAFF. CDR3 nucleotides: TGTGCCAGCTCAAACAGACAGGGGGCTGAAGCTGGCACTGAAGCTTTCTTT.

V gene TRBV29-1 combines with J gene TRBJ1-1; tentative D call: TRBD1 (5 bases). Trimming shortened V by 6 bases and J by 2 bases, and 13 bases separated the two germline ends. CDR3 length equals 13 residues. Germline V lookup: CDR1 SQVTM, CDR2 ANQGSEA. CDR3 protein: CSVRTGGNTEAFF. The CDR3 DNA reads TGCAGCGTCCGGACGGGGGGTAACACTGAAGCTTTCTTT.

The rearrangement links TRBV11-1 to TRBJ2-7; 9 nucleotides match TRBD2. The J segment lost 3 bases and the V segment lost 2 bases, leaving 2 bases of the junction unmatched. Germline assignment: CDR1 SGHAT and CDR2 FQDESV (reference sequence). CDR3 length: 14 residues. The CDR3 loop is CASSLRGRGYEQYF. The CDR3 DNA follows: TGTGCCAGCAGCTTACGCGGGAGGGGCTACGAGCAGTACTTC.

This clone was seen a handful of times. The chain employs TRBV7-6 and TRBJ1-2; D uncertain. V was trimmed by 0 bases and J by 4 bases, leaving 12 bases between them. The CDR3 totals 15 residues. Germline V CDR1 and CDR2: SGHVS, FNYEAQ. CDR3 in amino acids: CASSLAGSTGYGYTF. The DNA of the CDR3 is TGTGCCAGCAGCTTAGCTGGCAGTACTGGCTATGGCTACACCTTC.

This chain connects TRBV7-6 to TRBJ1-4, with D possibly being TRBD1 (5 bases). From germline, CDR1 is SGHVS and CDR2 FNYEAQ. Trimming took off 4 bases at V and 0 bases at J, with 9 bases between the two ends. The CDR3 contains 15 residues. This chain's CDR3 is CASSSSQATNEKLFF. The CDR3, as DNA: TGTGCCAGCAGCTCATCACAGGCAACTAATGAAAAACTGTTTTTT.

This clone has just one count. CDR3 coding DNA: TGTGCCAGCAGCCCGCCGGGGGTAGCCAAAAACATTCAGTACTTC. Protein sequence: CASSPPGVAKNIQYF. This chain uses TRBV7-3 with TRBJ2-4, with D perhaps TRBD2 (6 bases). V gave up 5 bases and J gave up 0 bases, with 11 bases separating them. CDR3 size: 15 residues. Germline V gives CDR1 SGHTA, CDR2 FQGTGA.

The genes are TRBV18 and TRBJ1-2; D call uncertain. Germline V gene data show CDR1 as KGHSH and CDR2 as LQKENI. Trimming pared 3 bases from V and 0 bases from J, leaving 11 bases between. The CDR3 is made up of 15 amino acids. This CDR3 is CASSPGWLTNYGYTF. The DNA for the CDR3 is TGTGCCAGCTCACCTGGTTGGTTAACTAACTATGGCTACACCTTC.

This sequence joins TRBV28 and TRBJ1-1; perhaps TRBD1 as D (5 bases). With 6 bases removed from V and 1 base from J, the gap between germline ends came to 18 bases. This CDR3 has 16 residues. Germline lookup yields CDR1 MDHEN and CDR2 SYDVKM. The CDR3 DNA sequence: TGTGCCAGCAGAAAAAGTGCAGGGAGGTCGAACACTGAAGCTTTCTTT. This sequence encodes CASRKSAGRSNTEAFF.

CDR3 in amino acids: CASSPYPGQRDEQYF. CDR3 nucleotide sequence: TGTGCCAGCAGTCCTTATCCGGGGCAACGTGACGAGCAGTACTTC. This chain links TRBV6-6 with TRBJ2-7; D tentatively reads TRBD1 or TRBD2 (5 bases each). V dropped 5 bases and J dropped 5 bases, with 19 bases sitting between them. Germline V gives CDR1 MNHNY, CDR2 SVGAGI (reference sequence). The CDR3 consists of 15 residues.

This rearrangement joins TRBV6-5 to TRBJ2-1; TRBD1 might be the D (6 bases). V shed 0 bases and J shed 8 bases, with 14 bases lying between them. This CDR3 has 15 residues. Looked up from germline, CDR1 is MNHEY and CDR2 is SVGAGI. The CDR3 is CASSYSLRAGDEQFF. The CDR3 region has the DNA TGTGCCAGCAGTTACTCTCTGCGGGCAGGGGATGAGCAGTTCTTC.

The chain is built from TRBV5-1 and TRBJ2-5; D may be TRBD1 (7 bases). The CDR3 totals 15 residues. Germline V lookup: CDR1 SGHRS, CDR2 YFSETQ. V lost 2 bases and J 5 bases, leaving 16 bases between the germline ends. In nucleotides, the CDR3 is TGCGCCAGCAGCTTTTCCCAGGGGGGCCGGGAGACCCAGTACTTC. Protein sequence: CASSFSQGGRETQYF. The variable domain in full, completed from reference TRBV5-1 and TRBJ2-5, reads KAGVTQTPRYLIKTRGQQVTLSCSPISGHRSVSWYQQTPGQGLQFLFEYFSETQRNKGNFPGRFSGRQFSNSRSEMNVSTLELGDSALYLCASSFSQGGRETQYFGPGTRLLVL.

The V call is TRBV5-1, the J call TRBJ1-1; 7 nucleotides line up with TRBD1. The CDR3 is 14 residues long. Germline V lookup: CDR1 SGHRS, CDR2 YFSETQ. The V gene end was trimmed by 4 bases and the J gene end by 4 bases; junction bases not matched to a gene: 7. CDR3 amino acids: CASSVGGLSTEAFF. The CDR3 DNA reads as TGCGCCAGCAGCGTAGGGGGCCTGAGCACTGAAGCTTTCTTT.

The chain couples TRBV18 to TRBJ1-2; tentatively, D is TRBD1 (6 bases). V lost 6 bases and J 8 bases, leaving 22 bases between the germline ends. Germline assignment: CDR1 KGHSH and CDR2 LQKENI. The CDR3 is 15 amino acids. The CDR3 DNA sequence: TGTGCCAGCTCCCAAGGGCCAGGGGAATTAGCGGGCTACACCTTC. This translates into CASSQGPGELAGYTF.

By share, this clone ranks as medium-sized (0.01 to 0.1%). The chain recombines TRBV5-8 with TRBJ1-5; no clear D gene. The V end lost 0 bases, the J end lost 3 bases, and 7 bases lay between the germline ends. Germline V lookup: CDR1 SGHTS, CDR2 YDEGEE. There are 14 residues in the CDR3. The CDR3 spells CASSLDTYNQPQHF. CDR3 nucleotide sequence: TGTGCCAGCAGCTTGGACACATACAATCAGCCCCAGCATTTT.